These 3 T cell receptor beta chains were sequenced from one sample in a study of human T cells and chemical hapten exposure. TCRdb called the RACE reads again in MiXCR, with one record for every CDR3 protein. The table records tens of thousands of distinct CDR3 sequences, roughly 10% of them present only once. The time point denotes: pre-sensitization, week 0. As for treatment: therapeutic diphenylcyclopropenone sensitization with weekly scalp DPC. The sequenced sample was whole blood, obtained in connection with sensitization to the hapten diphenylcyclopropenone (DPC). All receptors derive from a woman between 40 and 55 years old with alopecia areata. Some clones in this sample may be carry-over from other donors' samples.

There are many counts of this clonotype. The chain links TRBV11-2 to TRBJ1-3, with a tentative D call TRBD1 (5 bases). The CDR3 loop spans 15 amino acids. Trimming removed 5 bases from V and 4 bases from J, with 15 bases in between. Germline V gene data show CDR1 as SGHAT and CDR2 as FQNNGV. CDR3 sequence (DNA): TGTGCCAGCAGCGCCACCCAGGGCCACGGAAACACCATATATTTT. Translating it yields CASSATQGHGNTIYF.

The rearrangement joins TRBV6-4 to TRBJ2-7; TRBD1 agrees at 9 bases. CDR1 and CDR2 (germline): MRHNA, SNTAGT. The J segment lost 2 bases and the V segment lost 5 bases, leaving 10 bases of the junction unmatched. This CDR3 is 16 amino acids long. CDR3 protein: CASSLEAGQGTYEQYF. The CDR3 nucleotides read TGTGCCAGCAGTTTGGAGGCGGGACAGGGCACCTACGAGCAGTACTTC.

V usage is TRBV7-8 and J usage is TRBJ1-5; perhaps TRBD1 as D (6 bases). Germline CDR1 SGHVS, CDR2 FQNEAQ. Trimming pared 5 bases from V and 3 bases from J, leaving 11 bases between. The CDR3 is made up of 14 amino acids. The CDR3 here is CASSTDSINQPQHF. CDR3 in DNA: TGTGCCAGCAGCACGGACAGTATCAATCAGCCCCAGCATTTT. Full variable domain (outside the CDR3, taken from reference TRBV7-8 and TRBJ1-5): GAGVSQSPRYKVAKRGQDVALRCDPISGHVSLFWYQQALGQGPEFLTYFQNEAQLDKSGLPSDRFFAERPEGSVSTLKIQRTQQEDSAVYLCASSTDSINQPQHFGDGTRLSIL.